A single sample gave rise to the 11 T cell receptor beta chains below, sequenced in a study of post-analysis software for immune sequencing data. For these TCRs, the target antigens are not known. Carried by the TCR beta cDNA libraries were unique molecular identifiers. TCRdb re-called the PCR reads with MiXCR, one entry per CDR3 protein. This sample yields approximately 150,000 distinct CDR3 sequences, of which about 30% are seen a single time; 1.5% belongs to the top ten. Study-wide results and caveats: TRBV segments more frequent in patients than in controls numbered roughly five and included TRBV5-6, TRBV5-1 and TRBV20-1.

Sequencing was performed on blood. The source of these receptors is a girl between 10 and 17 years old with multiple sclerosis.

Concerning this clonotype: A clone one base away is much larger, so this may be a read error. This is likely a read error, given that the CDR3 carries no conserved phenylalanine or tryptophan at its end. V is TRBV11-2 and J is TRBJ2-7; 8 nucleotides line up with TRBD1. Unmatched junction bases numbered 11, after V lost 6 bases and J lost 4 bases. This CDR3 spans 15 amino acids. Germline values: CDR1 SGHAT, CDR2 FQNNGV. CDR3 nucleotides: TGTGCCAGCAGACGAGACAGGGGTGGATCTTACGAGCAGTACTGC. This encodes CASRRDRGGSYEQYC.

This clonotype showed up many times. The rearrangement joins TRBV5-1 to TRBJ1-2; D possibly corresponds to TRBD1 (5 bases). Trimming took 4 bases from V and 11 from J, leaving 15 bases between them. Germline lookup yields CDR1 SGHRS and CDR2 YFSETQ. The CDR3 extends over 12 amino acids. The CDR3 DNA follows: TGCGCCAGCAGCGCCGGGGACCCTGTTTACACCTTC. Amino acid sequence: CASSAGDPVYTF. The full variable domain, completed using reference TRBV5-1 and TRBJ1-2, is KAGVTQTPRYLIKTRGQQVTLSCSPISGHRSVSWYQQTPGQGLQFLFEYFSETQRNKGNFPGRFSGRQFSNSRSEMNVSTLELGDSALYLCASSAGDPVYTFGSGTRLTVV.

This clonotype was seen only a few times. CDR3 sequence: CAISESKTRGTDTQYF. The CDR3 nucleotides read TGTGCCATCAGTGAGTCGAAAACGCGGGGAACAGATACGCAGTATTTT. The V gene is TRBV10-3, the J gene TRBJ2-3; possibly TRBD2 for D (6 bases). Looked up from germline, CDR1 is ENHRY and CDR2 is SYGVKD. This CDR3 is built from 16 residues. V was shortened by 0 bases and J by 3 bases, with 13 bases between the two germline ends.

This clonotype has more than one count but fewer than ten. The rearrangement joins TRBV9 to TRBJ1-2; D may be TRBD1 (6 bases). Germline-derived CDR1 and CDR2 are SGDLS and YYNGEE. The length of the CDR3 is 12 residues. V lost 6 bases to trimming and J lost 1 base, with 7 bases between them. The CDR3 DNA reads TGTGCCAGCAACAGGGATAACTATGGCTACACCTTC. It codes for CASNRDNYGYTF.

The chain has TRBV27 and TRBJ2-7, with unresolved D. V lost 2 bases to trimming and J lost 6 bases, with 17 bases between them. The CDR3 spans 15 residues. Germline V gives CDR1 MNHEY, CDR2 SMNVEV (reference sequence). CDR3 DNA: TGTGCCAGCAGTTTACTTAGTAGGAGACCCTGCGAGCAGTACTTC. It codes for CASSLLSRRPCEQYF.

This clonotype has more than one count but fewer than ten. This chain uses TRBV12-3 or TRBV12-4 with TRBJ1-1, with D possibly TRBD1 on 5 matching bases. V shed 5 bases and J shed 4 bases, with 17 bases lying between them. This CDR3 has 15 amino acids. CDR3 coding DNA: TGTGCCAGCAGTCCGGGGTATGGGGGGGGCACTGAAGCTTTCTTT. Translated, it gives CASSPGYGGGTEAFF.

This chain joins TRBV20-1 and TRBJ2-2; D assignment may be TRBD1 or TRBD2 (6 bases each). V lost 1 base and J lost 5, with 11 bases in between. The CDR3 is 14 amino acids. Germline-derived CDR1 and CDR2 are DFQATT and SNEGSKA (reference sequence). The CDR3 sequence: CSARATGGTGELFF. The CDR3 coding sequence is TGCAGTGCTAGAGCGACAGGAGGGACCGGGGAGCTGTTTTTT.

CDR3 region: CASIDSFLGNEQFF. The CDR3 DNA is TGTGCCTCGATCGACAGTTTCCTCGGCAATGAGCAGTTCTTC. V and J are TRBV27 and TRBJ2-1, with a weak D call TRBD1 (5 bases). CDR3 length equals 14 residues. Trimming stripped 11 bases from V and 6 bases from J, with 20 bases between. Germline CDR1 and CDR2: MNHEY and SMNVEV (reference sequence).

This chain uses TRBV28 with TRBJ2-1; TRBD2 agrees at 7 bases. CDR1 is MDHEN and CDR2 is SYDVKM in the germline V gene. The CDR3 has 17 amino acids. Germline trimming cut 7 bases from V and 8 bases from J; bases unmatched to any gene: 20. CDR3 sequence: CASTQTIFGTTNHEQFF. In nucleotides, the CDR3 is TGTGCCAGCACCCAAACGATATTTGGGACTACGAACCATGAGCAGTTCTTC.

This clonotype was seen ten or more times. The chain couples TRBV5-1 to TRBJ2-7; D tentatively reads TRBD1 or TRBD2 (6 bases each). Germline V gene sequence: CDR1 SGHRS, CDR2 YFSETQ. The CDR3 covers 13 residues. With 0 bases removed from V and 7 bases from J, the gap between germline ends came to 11 bases. CDR3 amino acids: CASSLEGGREQYF. In DNA form, the CDR3 reads TGCGCCAGCAGCTTGGAGGGGGGTCGGGAGCAGTACTTC. Together with reference TRBV5-1 and TRBJ2-7, the CDR3 gives the full variable domain: KAGVTQTPRYLIKTRGQQVTLSCSPISGHRSVSWYQQTPGQGLQFLFEYFSETQRNKGNFPGRFSGRQFSNSRSEMNVSTLELGDSALYLCASSLEGGREQYFGPGTRLTVT.

CDR3 nucleotides: TGTGCCAGCAGTTCCGGGACAGGGCCGCTTGGCTACACCTTC. Its translation: CASSSGTGPLGYTF. The chain recombines TRBV3-1 with TRBJ1-2, with 9 positions matching TRBD1. CDR3 length equals 14 residues. Germline V gene lookup returns CDR1 LGHDT and CDR2 YNNKEL (reference sequence). With 6 bases clipped from V and 7 bases from J, the junction kept 9 bases outside the gene matches.